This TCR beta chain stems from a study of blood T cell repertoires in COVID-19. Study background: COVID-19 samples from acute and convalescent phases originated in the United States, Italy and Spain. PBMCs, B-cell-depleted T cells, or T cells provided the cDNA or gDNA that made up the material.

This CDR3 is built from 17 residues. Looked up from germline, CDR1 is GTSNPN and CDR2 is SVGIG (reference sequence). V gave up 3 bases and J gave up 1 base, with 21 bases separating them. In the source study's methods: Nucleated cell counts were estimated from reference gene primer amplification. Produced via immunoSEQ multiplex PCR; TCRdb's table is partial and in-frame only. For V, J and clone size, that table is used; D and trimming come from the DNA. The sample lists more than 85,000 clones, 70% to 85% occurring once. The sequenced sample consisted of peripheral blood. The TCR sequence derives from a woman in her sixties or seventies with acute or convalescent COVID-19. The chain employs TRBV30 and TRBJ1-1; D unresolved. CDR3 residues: CAWRNVFGERKNTEAFF. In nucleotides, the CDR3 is TGTGCCTGGAGGAACGTCTTTGGAGAAAGAAAGAACACTGAAGCTTTCTTT.